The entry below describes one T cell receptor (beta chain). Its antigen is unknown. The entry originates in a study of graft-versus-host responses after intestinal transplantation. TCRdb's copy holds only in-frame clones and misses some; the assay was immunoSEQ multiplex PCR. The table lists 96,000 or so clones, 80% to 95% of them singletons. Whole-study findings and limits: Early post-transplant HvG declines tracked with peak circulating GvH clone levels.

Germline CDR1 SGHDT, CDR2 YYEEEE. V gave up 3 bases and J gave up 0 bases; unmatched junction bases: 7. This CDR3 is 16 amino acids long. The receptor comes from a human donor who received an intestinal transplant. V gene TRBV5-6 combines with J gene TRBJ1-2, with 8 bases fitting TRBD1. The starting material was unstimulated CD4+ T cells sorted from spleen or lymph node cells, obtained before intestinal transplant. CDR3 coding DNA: TGTGCCAGCAGCTCACCGGGACAGGAAGCTAACTATGGCTACACCTTC. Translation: CASSSPGQEANYGYTF.